This T cell receptor (beta chain) was captured by sequencing in a study of Ad26.COV2.S vaccination and SARS-CoV-2 variants (dated by TCRdb to 2020 to 2023). Describing the broader study: Donors in the vaccine arm were drawn from COV1001, a multicentre, randomized, double-blind, placebo-controlled phase I-IIa trial testing Ad26.COV2.S in healthy adults. Ad26.COV2.S was given intramuscularly at 5x10^10 or 1x10^11 viral particles, as a single shot or as two shots 56 days apart. TCRbeta repertoire sequencing was used to assess the specificity and breadth of SARS-CoV-2-reactive T cell receptors after Ad26.COV2.S vaccination. The TCR-sequenced set comprised approximately 30 samples: some 19 Ad26.COV2.S vaccine recipients, 5 placebo recipients and 8 SARS-CoV-2 convalescent individuals. Trial participants were randomized into five groups of five: low-dose or high-dose Ad26.COV2.S given once or twice, or placebo on both occasions. Throughout the experiments and outcome assessment, investigators stayed blinded to trial group allocation.

Points the paper makes about the study in general: Compared with placebo recipients, Ad26.COV2.S recipients showed higher spike-specific TCR breadth (P = 0.0014). After vaccination, spike-specific CD8+ and CD4+ T cell responses were reported to show substantial breadth. The study was not powered to compare responses between vaccine doses or regimens. Vaccine and placebo recipients had similar non-spike TCR breadth, a finding consistent with the vaccine containing only spike. The authors noted that total T cell responses may have been underestimated by the TCR breadth and depth analyses.

The V end loses 5 bases and the J end loses 2 bases, and a stretch of 11 bases separates them. The CDR3 runs 14 amino acids, cysteine and phenylalanine included. Of all the DNA, just the CDR3 is kept, 42 bases in frame from base 1. CDR1 SEHNR and CDR2 FQNEAQ were looked up in the germline V gene (reference sequence). The sample's treatment or condition label is to be understood as: about 20 received Ad26.COV2.S at low or high dose, single or two shots; several received placebo; per-sample allocation not given. For vaccine and placebo recipients, repertoires were sequenced using samples collected on day 63 after the first injection. In Cohort 1b, more than 20 adults aged 18-55 years were enrolled at a single site in Boston, USA, between 29 July and 7 August 2020. Ad26.COV2.S was a replication-incompetent adenovirus type 26 vector expressing a prefusion-stabilized SARS-CoV-2 spike protein from the original Wuhan strain.

In the case of this clone: Its antigen is unknown. No base quality values were provided; no much bigger clone lies one nucleotide off.

The immunoSEQ Assay was the method used to sequence TCRbeta CDR3 regions. After extraction, genomic DNA underwent amplification by bias-controlled multiplex PCR, followed by high-throughput sequencing. On the study's bioinformatics: To quantify the absolute abundance of every unique TCRbeta CDR3 region, sequences were collapsed and filtered. T cell fraction was estimated by normalizing TCRbeta template counts to usable DNA, which was measured by amplifying reference genes present in all nucleated cells. Repertoire TCRs were annotated as SARS-CoV-2-specific when V gene, CDR3 amino acid sequence and J gene were exactly matched to a known reactive TCR set. The reference SARS-CoV-2 TCR set was derived from MIRA and filtered for enrichment in COVID-19-positive ImmuneCODE repertoires, a step that removed public or cross-reactive TCRs. Using the MIRA antigens, annotated TCRs were further analysed by specific ORF or by position within an ORF. Breadth was defined as the number of annotated unique rearrangements divided by the total number of unique productive rearrangements, and depth was defined as the summed frequency of the annotated unique rearrangements. TCR breadth was compared between groups using two-sided Wilcoxon rank-sum tests. The source is immuneACCESS, and TCRdb retained only in-frame sequences with V and J called. Part of the clones is not carried over; for the studies checked, unresolved V genes explain less than half of this, and the remainder is unexplained. D and trimming come from the DNA, and the V and J calls and clone size come from that table. This sample is represented by hundreds of thousands of clones; around nine tenths of them were singletons. Together, the top ten hold just under 5% of the sample.

This receptor was obtained from a person between 18 and 65 years old who received the Ad26.COV2.S COVID-19 vaccine or a placebo. The chain is assembled from TRBV7-9 and TRBJ2-3; TRBD1 is a possible D gene, resting on 5 matching bases. This specimen consisted of peripheral blood, obtained in a trial of Ad26.COV2.S vaccine versus placebo. CDR3 sequence: CASSITGFTDTQYF. At the DNA level, the sequence is TGTGCCAGCAGCATCACAGGCTTCACAGATACGCAGTATTTT. Beyond the CDR3, the reference TRBV7-9 and TRBJ2-3 genes provide the residues; the full variable domain reads: DTGVSQNPRHKITKRGQNVTFRCDPISEHNRLYWYRQTLGQGPEFLTYFQNEAQLEKSRLLSDRFSAERPKGSFSTLEIQRTEQGDSAMYLCASSITGFTDTQYFGPGTRLTVL.